This record concerns one T cell receptor beta chain sequence. The CDR3 spans 15 residues. V lost 5 bases, J lost 1 base, and 14 bases lay in between. Germline V gene data show CDR1 as SNHLY and CDR2 as FYNNEI. A quantity of about 0.5 to 1 ug RNA underwent reverse transcription using random hexamers. Via MiXCR, TCRdb re-called the immunoSEQ multiplex PCR reads, giving one row per CDR3 protein. The sample contains more than 200,000 distinct CDR3 sequences, approximately 92% of which appear only once. Sequencing of TCR beta was carried out in blood CD8+ and CD4+ T cells. This entry is derived from a study of CD8 T cells in Susac syndrome.

The material sequenced was CD4+ T cells from PBMCs. This chain links TRBV2 with TRBJ1-1; the D gene is possibly TRBD1 (5 bases). This TCR came from a human donor with multiple sclerosis. CDR3 nucleotide sequence: TGTGCCAGCAGTTGGGGCGAGCAGTGGAACACTGAAGCTTTCTTT. Translating gives CASSWGEQWNTEAFF.